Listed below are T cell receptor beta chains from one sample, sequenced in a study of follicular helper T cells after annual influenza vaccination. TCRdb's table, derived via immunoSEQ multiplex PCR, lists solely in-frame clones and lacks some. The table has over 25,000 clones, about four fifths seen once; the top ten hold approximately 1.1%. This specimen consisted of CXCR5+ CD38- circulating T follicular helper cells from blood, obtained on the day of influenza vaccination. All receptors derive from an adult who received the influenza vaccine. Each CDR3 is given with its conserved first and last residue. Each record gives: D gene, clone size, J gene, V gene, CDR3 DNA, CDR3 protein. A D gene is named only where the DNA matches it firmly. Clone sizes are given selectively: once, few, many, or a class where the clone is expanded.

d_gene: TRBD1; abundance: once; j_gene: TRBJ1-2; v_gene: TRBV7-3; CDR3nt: TGTGCCAGCAGCCGGGACAGGGGTGGCTATGGCTACACCTTC; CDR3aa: CASSRDRGGYGYTF
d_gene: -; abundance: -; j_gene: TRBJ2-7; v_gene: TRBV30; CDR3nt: TGTGCCTGGGGGGGGACGAAAAGCTCCTACGAGCAGTACTTC; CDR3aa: CAWGGTKSSYEQYF
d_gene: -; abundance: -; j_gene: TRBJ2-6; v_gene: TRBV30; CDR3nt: TGTGCCTGGAACTTGGGACTCGTACCGGGATCTTCTGGGGCCAACGTCCTGACTTTC; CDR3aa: CAWNLGLVPGSSGANVLTF
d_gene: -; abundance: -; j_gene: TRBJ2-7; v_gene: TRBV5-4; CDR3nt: TGTGCCAGCAGCTTAGCGGAAGGAGCCTACGAGCAGTACTTC; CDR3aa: CASSLAEGAYEQYF
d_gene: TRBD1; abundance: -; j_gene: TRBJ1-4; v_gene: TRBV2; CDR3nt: TGTGCCAGCAATAATGGGACAGGGGGCACTAATGAAAAACTGTTTTTT; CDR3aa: CASNNGTGGTNEKLFF
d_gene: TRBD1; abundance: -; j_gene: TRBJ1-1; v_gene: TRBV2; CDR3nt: TGTGCCAGCAGTGGGGACAGTCGAGCTTTCTTT; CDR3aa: CASSGDSRAFF
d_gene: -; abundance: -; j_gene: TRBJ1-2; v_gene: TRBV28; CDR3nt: TGTGCCAGCAGTTTGGGACTTAGGGGGGGCCATGGCTACACCTTC; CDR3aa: CASSLGLRGGHGYTF
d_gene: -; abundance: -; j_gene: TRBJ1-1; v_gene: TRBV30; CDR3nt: TGTGCCTGGAGTTGGGGAGGCCGGGAAGCTTTCTTT; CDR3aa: CAWSWGGREAFF
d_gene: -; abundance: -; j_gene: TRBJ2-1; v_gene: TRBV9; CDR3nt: TGTGCCAGCAGCCCCGACATTTCCTACAATGAGCAGTTCTTC; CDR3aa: CASSPDISYNEQFF
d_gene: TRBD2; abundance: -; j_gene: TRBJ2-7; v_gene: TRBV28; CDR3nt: TGTGCCAGCAGTACGCAGCGGGGAAAGCAGTACTTC; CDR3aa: CASSTQRGKQYF
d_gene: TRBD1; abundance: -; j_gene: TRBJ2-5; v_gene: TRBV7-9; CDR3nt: TGTGCCAGCAGCCTAACAGGGGGGCGAGAGACCCAGTACTTC; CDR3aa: CASSLTGGRETQYF
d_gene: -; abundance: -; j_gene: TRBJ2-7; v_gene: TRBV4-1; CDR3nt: TGCGCCAGCAGCCAAGGAGAAGGGGGTGGGAACGAGCAGTACTTC; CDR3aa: CASSQGEGGGNEQYF
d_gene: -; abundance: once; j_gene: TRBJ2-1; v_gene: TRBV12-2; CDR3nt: TGTGCAAGTCGCTTAGTATCCAGCGGGGGGGCCGGGGATGAGCAGTTCTTC; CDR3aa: CASRLVSSGGAGDEQFF
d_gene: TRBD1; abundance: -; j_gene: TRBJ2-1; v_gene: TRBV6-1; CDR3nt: TGTGCCAGCAAGGGGACAGGGTCCCACAATGAGCAGTTCTTC; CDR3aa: CASKGTGSHNEQFF
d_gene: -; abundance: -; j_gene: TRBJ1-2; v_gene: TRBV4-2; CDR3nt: TGTGCCAGCAGCCAGGCCCTTGGGCAGGGATCCAGTGGCTACACCTTC; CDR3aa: CASSQALGQGSSGYTF
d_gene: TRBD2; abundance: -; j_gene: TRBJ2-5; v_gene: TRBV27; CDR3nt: TGTGCCAGCAGTGTGGGACTAGCGGGATCCGTCAGCCCGGAGGAGACCCAGTACTTC; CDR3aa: CASSVGLAGSVSPEETQYF
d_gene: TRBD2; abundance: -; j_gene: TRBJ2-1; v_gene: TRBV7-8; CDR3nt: TGTGCCAGCACCCCCCCGGGAGGGGCCGTCACATCCTACAATGAGCAGTTCTTC; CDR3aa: CASTPPGGAVTSYNEQFF
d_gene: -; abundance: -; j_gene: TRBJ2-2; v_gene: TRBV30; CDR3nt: TGTGCCTGGAGGCTGGGGCGGAACACCGGGGAGCTGTTTTTT; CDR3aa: CAWRLGRNTGELFF
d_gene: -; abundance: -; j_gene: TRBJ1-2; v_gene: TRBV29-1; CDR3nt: TGCAGCGTCGATTCAGGACAAGTTGACTACACCTTC; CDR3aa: CSVDSGQVDYTF
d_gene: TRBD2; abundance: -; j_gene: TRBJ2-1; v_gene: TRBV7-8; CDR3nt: TGTGCCAGCAGCTTAGTGGGGACTAGAGGTAGGGATGAGCAGTTCTTC; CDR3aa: CASSLVGTRGRDEQFF
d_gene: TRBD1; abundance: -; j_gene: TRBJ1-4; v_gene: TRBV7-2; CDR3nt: TGTGCCAGCAGCCGGACAGGGGTCAATGAAAAACTGTTTTTT; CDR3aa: CASSRTGVNEKLFF
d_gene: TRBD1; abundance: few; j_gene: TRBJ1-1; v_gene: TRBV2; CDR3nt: TGTGCCAGCAGTGCGGACAGGGGGCTAGCTTTCTTT; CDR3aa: CASSADRGLAFF
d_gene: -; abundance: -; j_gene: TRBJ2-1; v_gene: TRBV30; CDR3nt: TGTGCCTGGAGTGTCGTTGAGCAGTTCTTC; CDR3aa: CAWSVVEQFF
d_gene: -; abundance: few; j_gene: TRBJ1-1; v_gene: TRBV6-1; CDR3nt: TGTGCCAGCAGGGAACTTGCTGAAGCTTTCTTT; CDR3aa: CASRELAEAFF
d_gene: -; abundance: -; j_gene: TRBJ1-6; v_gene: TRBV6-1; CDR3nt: TGTGCCAGCAGTGAATTGTTTCGGTCACCCCTCCACTTT; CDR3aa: CASSELFRSPLHF
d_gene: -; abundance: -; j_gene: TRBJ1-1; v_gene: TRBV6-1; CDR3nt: TGTGCCAGTATCCGGGAGCGAGCTTTCTTT; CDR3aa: CASIRERAFF
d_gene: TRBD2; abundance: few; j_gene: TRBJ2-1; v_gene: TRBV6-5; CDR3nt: TGTGCCAGCAAAGGGACTAGCGGGAGAAGTGATGAGCAGTTCTTC; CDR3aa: CASKGTSGRSDEQFF
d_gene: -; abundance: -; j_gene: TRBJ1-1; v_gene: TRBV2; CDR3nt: TGTGCCAGCAGTGAAACGCCTAATCTATCTGAAGCTTTCTTT; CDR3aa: CASSETPNLSEAFF
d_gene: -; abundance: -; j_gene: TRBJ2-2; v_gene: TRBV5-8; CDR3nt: TGTGCCAGCAGCATTGCCAGGGGAACCGGGGAGCTGTTTTTT; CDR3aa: CASSIARGTGELFF
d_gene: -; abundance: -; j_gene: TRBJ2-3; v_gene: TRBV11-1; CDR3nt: TGTGCCAGCAGCCCCCCCCAGACTACCACAGATACGCAGTATTTT; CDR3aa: CASSPPQTTTDTQYF
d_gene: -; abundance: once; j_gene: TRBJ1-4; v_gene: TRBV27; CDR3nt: TGTGCCAGCAGTTTGCCTTCGGACAGCGATCTGCTGTTTTTT; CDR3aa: CASSLPSDSDLLFF
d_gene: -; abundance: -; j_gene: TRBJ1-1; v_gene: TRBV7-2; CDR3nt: TGTGCCAGCAGCTTAGGGGCCGGGACACTGAACACTGAAGCTTTCTTT; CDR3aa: CASSLGAGTLNTEAFF
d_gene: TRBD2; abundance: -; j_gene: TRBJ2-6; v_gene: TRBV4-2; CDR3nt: TGTGCCAGCAGCCAACGTGGGACTACCAGGGAGGCGGCTGGGGCCAACGTCCTGACTTTC; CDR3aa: CASSQRGTTREAAGANVLTF
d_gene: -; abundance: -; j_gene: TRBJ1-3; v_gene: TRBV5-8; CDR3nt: TGTGCCAGCAGCTTGGTGGGGGGTTTGACTGGAAACACCATATATTTT; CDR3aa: CASSLVGGLTGNTIYF
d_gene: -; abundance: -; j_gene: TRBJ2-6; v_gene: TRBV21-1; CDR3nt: TGTGCCAGCAATGGGTCCGGACAGGGGGCCTCTGGGGCCAACGTCCTGACTTTC; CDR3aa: CASNGSGQGASGANVLTF
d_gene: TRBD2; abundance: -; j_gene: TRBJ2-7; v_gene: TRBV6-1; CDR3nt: TGTGCCAGCAGTGAAGGAGGGGCGGGGGGGTACGAGCAGTACTTC; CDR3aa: CASSEGGAGGYEQYF
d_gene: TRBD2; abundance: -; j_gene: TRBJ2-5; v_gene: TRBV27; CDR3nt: TGTGCCAGCAGGCGACTAGCGAGGGAAGAGACCCAGTACTTC; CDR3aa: CASRRLAREETQYF
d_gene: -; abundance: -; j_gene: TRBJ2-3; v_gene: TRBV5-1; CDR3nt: TGCGCCAGCAGCTTCGCGGAAGATACGCAGTATTTT; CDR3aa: CASSFAEDTQYF
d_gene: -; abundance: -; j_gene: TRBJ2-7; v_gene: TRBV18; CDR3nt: TGTGCCAGCTCACCAACCGGGTATGGATCATCCGAGCAGTACTTC; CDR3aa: CASSPTGYGSSEQYF
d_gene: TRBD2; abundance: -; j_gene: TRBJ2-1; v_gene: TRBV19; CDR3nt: TGTGCCAGCAAGCGGGGGGGCCTAAGTGGGCCGAGCAATGAGCAGTTCTTC; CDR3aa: CASKRGGLSGPSNEQFF
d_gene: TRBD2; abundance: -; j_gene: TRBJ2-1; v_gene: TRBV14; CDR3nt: TGTGCCAGCAGCCAAGCCCACAGCGGGGGCTACAATGAGCAGTTCTTC; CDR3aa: CASSQAHSGGYNEQFF
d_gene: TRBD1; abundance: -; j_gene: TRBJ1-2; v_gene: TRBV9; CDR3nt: TGTGCCAGCAGCGGGAGGGACAGGGGTTCCTATGGCTACACCTTC; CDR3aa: CASSGRDRGSYGYTF